This TCR beta chain was sequenced in a study of post-analysis software for immune sequencing data. In the case of this clonotype: Its antigen is currently unknown.

Germline V lookup: CDR1 MNHEY, CDR2 SVGAGI. This CDR3 is built from 13 residues. Trimming pared 0 bases from V and 8 bases from J, leaving 9 bases between. Study-wide points: Comparison with controls showed significantly lower normalized Chao1 diversity in multiple sclerosis patients. Patients had higher frequencies than controls of five TRBV segments, including TRBV5-6, TRBV5-1 and TRBV20-1.

cDNA libraries for TCR beta contained unique molecular identifiers. It was from approximately 0.91 to 9.4 million T cells that 500,000 or so cDNA molecules came. TCRdb independently ran MiXCR on the PCR reads; one entry per CDR3 protein. This table holds some 700,000 distinct CDR3 sequences, roughly three fifths found once. Material: blood. The receptor comes from a girl aged 2 to 9 with multiple sclerosis. V usage is TRBV6-5 and J usage is TRBJ2-3, with D perhaps matching TRBD1 (6 bases). The CDR3 here is CASSYSRGSTQYF. CDR3 coding DNA: TGTGCCAGCAGTTACTCGAGGGGGAGTACGCAGTATTTT.